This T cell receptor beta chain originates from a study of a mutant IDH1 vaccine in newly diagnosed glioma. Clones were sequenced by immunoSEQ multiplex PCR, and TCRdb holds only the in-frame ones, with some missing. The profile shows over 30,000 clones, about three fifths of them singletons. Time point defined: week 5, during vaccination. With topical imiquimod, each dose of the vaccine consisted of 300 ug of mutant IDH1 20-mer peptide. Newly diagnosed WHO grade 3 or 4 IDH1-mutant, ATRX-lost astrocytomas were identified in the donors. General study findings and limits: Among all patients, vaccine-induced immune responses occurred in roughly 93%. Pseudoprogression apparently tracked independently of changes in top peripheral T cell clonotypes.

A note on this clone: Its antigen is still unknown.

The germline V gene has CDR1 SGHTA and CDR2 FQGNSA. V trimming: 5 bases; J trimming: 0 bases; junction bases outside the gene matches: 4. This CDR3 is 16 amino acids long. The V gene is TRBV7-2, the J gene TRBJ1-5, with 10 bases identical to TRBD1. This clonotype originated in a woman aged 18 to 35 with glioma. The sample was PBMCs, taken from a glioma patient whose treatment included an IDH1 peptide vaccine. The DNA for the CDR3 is TGTGCCAGCAGCACCTGGACAGGGGGTAGCAATCAGCCCCAGCATTTT. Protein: CASSTWTGGSNQPQHF.